The 8 T cell receptor beta chains in this list originate from one sample, sequenced in a study of blood T cell repertoires in COVID-19. Assay: immunoSEQ multiplex PCR; the TCRdb copy retains only in-frame clones and omits some. Of 60,000 to 65,000 clones listed, nearly 90% are singletons. The sample comprised peripheral blood. These TCRs come from a man between 45 and 60 years old with active COVID-19.

The V and J genes are TRBV6-2 or TRBV6-3 and TRBJ1-2, with D tentatively TRBD1 (5 bases). Germline V gene sequence: CDR1 MNHEY, CDR2 SVGEGT. Deletions cut 4 bases from V and 8 bases from J, with 11 bases between. The CDR3 loop spans 12 amino acids. The CDR3 loop is CASSSVGEGYTF. The CDR3 bases are TGTGCCAGCAGTTCTGTAGGGGAAGGCTACACCTTC.

The chain employs TRBV4-3 and TRBJ2-1; 12 nucleotides agree with TRBD2. CDR3 length: 17 residues. Looked up from germline, CDR1 is LGHNA and CDR2 is YSLEER. V trimming: 0 bases; J trimming: 6 bases; junction bases outside the gene matches: 6. This CDR3 is CASSQDPSGGVGNEQFF. CDR3 nucleotides: TGCGCCAGCAGCCAAGACCCTAGCGGGGGGGTGGGCAATGAGCAGTTCTTC.

The genes are TRBV9 and TRBJ1-2; 9 bases are shared with TRBD1. The CDR3 is 15 amino acids. From germline, CDR1 is SGDLS and CDR2 YYNGEE. With 1 base clipped from V and 7 bases from J, the junction kept 8 bases outside the gene matches. In DNA form, the CDR3 reads TGTGCCAGCAGCGTACCCGGACAGGGGAGGAGTGGCTACACCTTC. Translation: CASSVPGQGRSGYTF. The full variable domain, in which reference TRBV9 and TRBJ1-2 provide the parts outside the CDR3, is DSGVTQTPKHLITATGQRVTLRCSPRSGDLSVYWYQQSLDQGLQFLIQYYNGEERAKGNILERFSAQQFPDLHSELNLSSLELGDSALYFCASSVPGQGRSGYTFGSGTRLTVV.

J is TRBJ1-1 and V is TRBV27; D might be TRBD1 (5 bases). V was trimmed by 5 bases and J by 6 bases, leaving 16 bases between them. This CDR3 region has 14 residues. Germline V gene data show CDR1 as MNHEY and CDR2 as SMNVEV (reference sequence). CDR3 sequence (DNA): TGTGCCAGCAGTCCCCCAGACAGAAAGGCTGAAGCTTTCTTT. Its protein product is CASSPPDRKAEAFF.

The rearrangement uses TRBV18 and TRBJ2-5, with a possible D match to TRBD1 (6 bases). This CDR3 spans 14 amino acids. V lost 6 bases and J 5 bases, leaving 16 bases between the germline ends. The germline V gene has CDR1 KGHSH and CDR2 LQKENI. The CDR3 sequence is CASSLVDRRETQYF. DNA for the CDR3: TGTGCCAGCTCGCTCGTAGACAGGCGGGAGACCCAGTACTTC.

The chain employs TRBV6-1 and TRBJ1-6; no clear D. CDR1 is MNHNS, CDR2 SASEGT, per germline. The CDR3 extends over 16 amino acids. With 1 base removed from V and 9 bases from J, the gap between germline ends came to 16 bases. CDR3 DNA: TGTGCCAGCAGTGAAGGGTACGGGGTAGGGAGTTCACCCCTCCACTTT. This encodes CASSEGYGVGSSPLHF.

The table lists this clone with a count of one. V usage is TRBV11-2 and J usage is TRBJ2-7, with D possibly matching TRBD1 (6 bases). Looked up from germline, CDR1 is SGHAT and CDR2 is FQNNGV. The CDR3 has 15 residues. V was cut by 5 bases and J by 1 base, with 15 bases left in between. Here the CDR3 reads CASSIRQVPSYEQYF. CDR3 nucleotide sequence: TGTGCCAGCAGCATAAGACAGGTTCCATCCTACGAGCAGTACTTC.

The chain combines TRBV6-2 or TRBV6-3 with TRBJ2-3, with D possibly matching TRBD2 (5 bases). Germline V gene data show CDR1 as MNHEY and CDR2 as SVGEGT. The CDR3 consists of 15 residues. Trimming cost V 6 bases and J 2 bases, with 15 bases left between them. The CDR3 DNA reads TGTGCCAGCAGCGGCCGGGCGGGCTACACAGATACGCAGTATTTT. As protein: CASSGRAGYTDTQYF.